One sample yielded the 27 T cell receptor beta chains listed below, sequenced in a study of T cell repertoires in cytomegalovirus infection. TCRdb fed the reads into MiXCR, producing one record per CDR3 protein. The sample lists 490,000 or so distinct CDR3 sequences; 11% were seen once. The sequencing sample was made of PBMCs. The origin of the receptors is a human donor in good health (CMV status not recorded). Some clones in this sample may be carry-over from other donors' samples.

This clonotype was detected many times. This chain joins TRBV7-9 and TRBJ2-3, with 11 nucleotides matching TRBD2. J was trimmed by 6 bases and V by 1 base; bases with no gene match: 9. The CDR3 has 17 amino acids. The germline V gene has CDR1 SEHNR and CDR2 FQNEAQ (reference sequence). This CDR3 is CASSLEVGLAGGDTQYF. CDR3 bases: TGTGCCAGCAGCTTAGAGGTTGGGCTAGCGGGAGGTGATACGCAGTATTTT. The full variable domain, completed using reference TRBV7-9 and TRBJ2-3, is DTGVSQNPRHKITKRGQNVTFRCDPISEHNRLYWYRQTLGQGPEFLTYFQNEAQLEKSRLLSDRFSAERPKGSFSTLEIQRTEQGDSAMYLCASSLEVGLAGGDTQYFGPGTRLTVL.

Ten or more counts support this clonotype. J is TRBJ1-1 and V is TRBV14, with D unclear. Germline V gene sequence: CDR1 SGHDN, CDR2 FVKESK. This CDR3 is built from 16 residues. Trimming removed 4 bases at V and 0 bases at J, with 15 bases between. In nucleotides, the CDR3 is TGTGCCAGCAGCCTTTTGGGAAGAAGTATGAACACTGAAGCTTTCTTT. Translating gives CASSLLGRSMNTEAFF.

This clonotype was seen a handful of times. This chain uses TRBV29-1 with TRBJ2-7; 8 bases line up with TRBD2. This CDR3 has 13 residues. J gave up 3 bases and V 6 bases, and 7 bases lay outside the gene matches. Per germline, CDR1 SQVTM and CDR2 ANQGSEA. CDR3 DNA sequence: TGCAGCGTGCTTAGCGGGATAGGCTACGAGCAGTACTTC. Protein sequence: CSVLSGIGYEQYF.

The chain combines TRBV29-1 with TRBJ1-2; TRBD1 might be the D (5 bases). The V gene lost 1 base and the J gene lost 3 bases, with 9 bases spanning the gap. The length of the CDR3 is 13 residues. Germline V gene data show CDR1 as SQVTM and CDR2 as ANQGSEA. CDR3: CSVEVTDDYGYTF. The DNA for the CDR3 is TGCAGCGTTGAAGTGACAGATGACTATGGCTACACCTTC.

Many counts were recorded for this clonotype. V and J are TRBV5-1 and TRBJ2-7; D is possibly TRBD1 (7 bases). The CDR3 sequence is 13 residues long. Trimming left V 5 bases short and J 7 bases short, with 16 bases between. CDR1 is SGHRS, CDR2 YFSETQ, per germline. CDR3 nucleotides: TGCGCCAGCAGTCTGGAGGGGGCAACGGAGCAGTACTTC. Translation gives CASSLEGATEQYF.

Only a few counts were recorded for this clonotype. The V call is TRBV6-5, the J call TRBJ1-3; unclear D gene. This CDR3 is 14 amino acids long. V was trimmed by 5 bases and J by 2 bases, leaving 10 bases between them. CDR1 MNHEY and CDR2 SVGAGI come from the germline V gene. CDR3 sequence (DNA): TGTGCCAGCAGTACCCTCGGGACTGGAAACACCATATATTTT. It yields the protein CASSTLGTGNTIYF.

This clonotype was seen ten or more times. The chain carries TRBV7-9 and TRBJ1-1; D gene ambiguous. Per germline, CDR1 SEHNR and CDR2 FQNEAQ (reference sequence). There are 15 residues in the CDR3. V lost 2 bases and J 0 bases, leaving 10 bases between the germline ends. DNA for the CDR3: TGTGCCAGCAGCTTACGCGAAGAGATGAACACTGAAGCTTTCTTT. As protein: CASSLREEMNTEAFF. Supplemented by reference TRBV7-9 and TRBJ1-1, the full variable domain reads DTGVSQNPRHKITKRGQNVTFRCDPISEHNRLYWYRQTLGQGPEFLTYFQNEAQLEKSRLLSDRFSAERPKGSFSTLEIQRTEQGDSAMYLCASSLREEMNTEAFFGQGTRLTVV.

This clonotype was observed many times. The chain has TRBV11-3 and TRBJ2-3, with D unclear. Germline assignment: CDR1 SGHNT and CDR2 YENEEA. The V and J ends lost 5 bases and 1 base respectively, with 10 bases between them. The CDR3 contains 14 residues. The CDR3 nucleotides read TGTGCCAGCAGCCCCACGTGGGGCACAGATACGCAGTATTTT. It encodes CASSPTWGTDTQYF.

This chain uses TRBV9 with TRBJ1-5; the match to TRBD1 covers 10 bases. Germline V gene sequence: CDR1 SGDLS, CDR2 YYNGEE. The CDR3 is 15 residues long. Trimming cost V 0 bases and J 4 bases; bases outside gene matches: 1. The CDR3 DNA reads TGTGCCAGCAGCGTAGGGGGACAGGGGAATCAGCCCCAGCATTTT. It translates to CASSVGGQGNQPQHF.

About this clonotype itself: With a much larger clone just one base away, this may be a read error. The genes are TRBV25-1 and TRBJ1-1; no definite D call. The CDR3 runs 16 residues. Germline values: CDR1 MGHDK, CDR2 SYGVNS. The V and J ends lost 3 bases and 1 base respectively, with 15 bases between them. CDR3 bases: TGTGCCAGCAGTGAGCCCCGGAGGGCGGGGAACACTGAAGCTTTCTTT. Encoded protein: CASSEPRRAGNTEAFF.

This clonotype was detected a few times. The V and J genes are TRBV6-5 and TRBJ2-2, with 8 positions matching TRBD2. Trimming at V came to 6 bases and at J to 7 bases, leaving 7 bases not matched to a gene. CDR3 length equals 14 residues. Looked up from germline, CDR1 is MNHEY and CDR2 is SVGAGI. The CDR3: CASSRGLAGGELFF. Written as DNA, the CDR3 is TGTGCCAGCAGCCGCGGACTAGCAGGCGGGGAGCTGTTTTTT.

This chain uses TRBV3-1 with TRBJ1-3; TRBD1 is a possible D gene (5 bases). V was shortened by 5 bases and J by 2 bases, with 13 bases between the two germline ends. The CDR3 loop spans 15 amino acids. The germline CDR1 and CDR2 sequences are LGHDT and YNNKEL (reference sequence). CDR3 DNA: TGTGCCAGCAGCTCGACCGCGGGGGCTGGAAACACCATATATTTT. Translating gives CASSSTAGAGNTIYF.

This clonotype was found a few times. The chain couples TRBV20-1 to TRBJ2-3; 7 nucleotides align to TRBD2. V lost 3 bases, J lost 4 bases, and 4 bases stayed unmatched. Germline V lookup: CDR1 DFQATT, CDR2 SNEGSKA (reference sequence). The CDR3 has 13 amino acids. The CDR3 DNA sequence: TGCAGTGCTAGTGGCGGGGGAGCAGATACGCAGTATTTT. Translation: CSASGGGADTQYF.

This clonotype was recorded at least ten times. This rearrangement joins TRBV2 to TRBJ2-5; 7 bases match TRBD1. Germline CDR1 and CDR2: SNHLY and FYNNEI. The CDR3 runs to 12 residues. V trimming: 11 bases; J trimming: 2 bases; junction bases outside the gene matches: 5. The CDR3 loop reads CAFTGDQETQYF. In DNA form, the CDR3 reads TGTGCCTTTACAGGGGATCAAGAGACCCAGTACTTC.

This clonotype has a count of ten or more. The chain has TRBV24-1 and TRBJ1-2; D is unclear. Trimming removed 4 bases from V and 2 bases from J, with 4 bases in between. This CDR3 comprises 12 residues. Looked up from germline, CDR1 is KGHDR and CDR2 is SFDVKD. Written as DNA, the CDR3 is TGTGCCACCAGTGACAACAACTATGGCTACACCTTC. Residues: CATSDNNYGYTF.

Concerning this clonotype: A read error is possible here, since a much larger clone lies one base away. The chain is built from TRBV2 and TRBJ1-3; D is unresolved. Between the trimmed V and J ends, which lost 7 bases and 4 bases, there was a span of 2 bases. The CDR3 extends over 10 amino acids. Germline CDR1 reads SNHLY; CDR2 reads FYNNEI. The CDR3 sequence: CASIGNTIYF. The CDR3 DNA sequence: TGTGCCAGCATAGGAAACACCATATATTTT.

This clonotype has a count of ten or more. This rearrangement joins TRBV28 to TRBJ1-3; D gene uncertain. CDR1 MDHEN and CDR2 SYDVKM come from the germline V gene. V was trimmed by 6 bases and J by 0 bases, leaving 9 bases between them. The CDR3 is 14 residues long. Here the CDR3 DNA reads TGTGCCAGCAGCTTGCCTATCTCTGGAAACACCATATATTTT. This codes for CASSLPISGNTIYF.

In its sample, this clonotype was seen many times. The V and J genes are TRBV6-1 and TRBJ2-1; D is perhaps TRBD1 or TRBD2 (5 bases each). Germline V gene lookup returns CDR1 MNHNS and CDR2 SASEGT. The CDR3 is 12 residues long. V was clipped by 8 bases and J by 6 bases, with 11 bases between them. The CDR3 region is CASGGPINEQFF. As DNA, the CDR3 is TGTGCCAGCGGGGGACCAATCAATGAGCAGTTCTTC.

This clonotype was seen many times. This chain links TRBV12-3 or TRBV12-4 with TRBJ2-1; a weak D match, TRBD2 (5 bases). This CDR3 is built from 12 residues. Trimming removed 8 bases at V and 6 bases at J, with 11 bases between. The CDR3 loop reads CASGQRFNEQFF. The CDR3 region has the DNA TGTGCCAGCGGGCAGCGGTTCAATGAGCAGTTCTTC.

This clonotype has at least ten counts. The rearrangement joins TRBV25-1 to TRBJ2-7, with a weak D call TRBD1 (6 bases). The J call may be mistaken, given a closer DNA end match to TRBJ2-4. CDR1 is MGHDK and CDR2 is SYGVNS in the germline V gene. The CDR3 sequence is 21 residues long. For the CDR3, the DNA is TGTGCCAGCGGAGAATGGGGAAGTGGACAGATGGAGTGGGGCGCAGGACGCATTCAGTACTTC. Translated, it gives CASGEWGSGQMEWGAGRIQYF.

This clonotype was seen a handful of times. The chain links TRBV4-2 to TRBJ2-7, with D perhaps being TRBD1 or TRBD2 (5 bases each). Trimming took off 0 bases at V and 1 base at J, with 7 bases between the two ends. CDR3 length: 14 residues. The V gene's germline CDR1 is LGHNA and CDR2 YNFKEQ. In DNA form, the CDR3 reads TGTGCCAGCAGCCAAGAGGGACGGTCCTACGAGCAGTACTTC. Translation gives CASSQEGRSYEQYF.

This clonotype has at least ten counts. The gene calls are TRBV24-1 and TRBJ2-5; tentatively, D is TRBD1 (5 bases). This CDR3 is built from 13 residues. V dropped 9 bases and J dropped 4 bases, with 14 bases sitting between them. In germline, CDR1 is KGHDR, CDR2 SFDVKD. The CDR3 sequence is CATGAARLETQYF. The CDR3 DNA is TGTGCCACCGGGGCGGCAAGGCTAGAGACCCAGTACTTC.

This chain connects TRBV7-9 to TRBJ2-1; a weak D match, TRBD2 (6 bases). The CDR3 sequence is 16 residues long. Germline assignment: CDR1 SEHNR and CDR2 FQNEAQ (reference sequence). The V end was cut by 6 bases, the J end by 4 bases, with 19 bases between. CDR3: CASSRDFRPPYNEQFF. Written as DNA, the CDR3 is TGTGCCAGCAGTCGGGACTTCCGCCCCCCTTACAATGAGCAGTTCTTC.

The V call is TRBV19, the J call TRBJ2-7; TRBD1 is a possible D gene (5 bases). The CDR3 is 13 residues long. CDR1 and CDR2 from the germline V gene are LNHDA and SQIVND (reference sequence). The germline V and J ends were trimmed by 8 bases and 0 bases, with 11 bases remaining between them. CDR3 residues: CASGRQSSYEQYF. For the CDR3, the DNA is TGTGCCAGTGGCCGACAGAGCTCCTACGAGCAGTACTTC.

Remarks on this clonotype: A much bigger clone sits one base away, suggesting this may be a read error. The rearrangement links TRBV5-4 to TRBJ2-1; TRBD2 agrees at 8 bases. V shed 3 bases and J 8 bases; nucleotides not matched to a gene: 10. The CDR3 loop spans 15 amino acids. Germline-derived CDR1 and CDR2 are SGHNT and YYREEE (reference sequence). DNA of the CDR3: TGTGCCAGCAGCTCGTCTAGCGGGTGGGGCGATGAGCAGTTCTTC. Amino acids: CASSSSSGWGDEQFF.

This clonotype was recorded many times. The gene calls are TRBV20-1 and TRBJ1-2; D is possibly TRBD1 (5 bases). The ends were cut back, 7 bases at V and 4 bases at J, with 25 bases in the middle. Germline CDR1 is DFQATT and CDR2 is SNEGSKA (reference sequence). CDR3 size: 16 residues. CDR3: CSVPYGQGGSSYGYTF. In nucleotides, the CDR3 is TGCAGTGTACCGTACGGGCAGGGCGGTAGTAGCTATGGCTACACCTTC.

The table lists this clonotype with many counts. The gene calls are TRBV7-2 and TRBJ1-4; D gene ambiguous. The CDR3 extends over 17 amino acids. V was cut by 1 base and J by 0 bases, with 12 bases left in between. Germline assignment: CDR1 SGHTA and CDR2 FQGNSA. CDR3 sequence (DNA): TGTGCCAGCAGCTTAGATCGGTCGGCTGCAACTAATGAAAAACTGTTTTTT. Translation: CASSLDRSAATNEKLFF.